This passage covers 2 T cell receptor beta chains from one sample sequenced in a study of chemoradiotherapy in HPV16-positive cancers. Method: immunoSEQ multiplex PCR; TCRdb's copy keeps in-frame clones and lacks some. The table includes some 5,000 clones, around 79% detected once. The starting material was tumor tissue, obtained from a patient who underwent chemoradiotherapy. The receptor set was obtained from a human donor with HPV-associated anogenital cancer.

The V and J genes are TRBV15 and TRBJ1-1, with 9 bases aligning to TRBD1. Trimming at V came to 3 bases and at J to 1 base, leaving 0 bases not matched to a gene. The germline CDR1 and CDR2 sequences are LNHNV and YYDKDF (reference sequence). The CDR3 covers 14 residues. The CDR3 DNA reads TGTGCCACCAGCAGGGGACAGGGGAACACTGAAGCTTTCTTT. As protein: CATSRGQGNTEAFF.

The rearrangement links TRBV18 to TRBJ1-3, with D uncertain. The CDR3 sequence is 15 residues long. Trimming took off 0 bases at V and 2 bases at J, with 8 bases between the two ends. Germline V gene data show CDR1 as KGHSH and CDR2 as LQKENI. CDR3 loop: CASSPPGFPGNTIYF. CDR3 sequence (DNA): TGTGCCAGCTCACCACCGGGGTTTCCTGGAAACACCATATATTTT.